Presented here are 9 T cell receptor beta chains from one specimen sequenced in a study of T cell changes during pregnancy in multiple sclerosis. Assay used: immunoSEQ multiplex PCR; TCRdb lists only in-frame clones, some missing. Seen here are over 50,000 clones, 70% to 90% observed once, and the top ten hold roughly 0.89%. The specimen was peripheral blood, collected in the first trimester of pregnancy. Receptor source: a female donor in good health, enrolled as a control in a pregnancy study.

This chain joins TRBV7-3 and TRBJ2-2; TRBD2 might be the D (5 bases). CDR1 is SGHTA and CDR2 is FQGTGA in the germline V gene. This CDR3 spans 13 amino acids. The V and J ends lost 6 bases and 4 bases respectively, with 9 bases between them. The CDR3 DNA reads TGTGCCAGCAGACCAACTAGCACCGGGGAGCTGTTTTTT. It specifies CASRPTSTGELFF.

J is TRBJ2-2 and V is TRBV4-2; D is unclear. V lost 1 base and J 3 bases, leaving 3 bases between the germline ends. The CDR3 extends over 13 amino acids. Germline CDR1 is LGHNA and CDR2 is YNFKEQ. CDR3 residues: CASSQADTGELFF. The DNA for the CDR3 is TGTGCCAGCAGCCAAGCGGACACCGGGGAGCTGTTTTTT.

The chain employs TRBV30 and TRBJ1-2; D is ambiguous. The CDR3 covers 12 residues. Germline loops: CDR1 GTSNPN, CDR2 SVGIG (reference sequence). V was trimmed by 2 bases and J by 2 bases, leaving 6 bases between them. In DNA form, the CDR3 reads TGTGCCTGGAGTAACGGGAACTATGGCTACACCTTC. Translation: CAWSNGNYGYTF.

This clone occurred a few times. Written as DNA, the CDR3 is TGTGCCAGCAGCCTGACAGAGAATTCACCCCTCCACTTT. Translation: CASSLTENSPLHF. The chain is built from TRBV11-1 and TRBJ1-6; maybe TRBD1 (5 bases). V dropped 5 bases and J dropped 7 bases, with 9 bases sitting between them. The CDR3 runs to 13 residues. In germline, CDR1 is SGHAT, CDR2 FQDESV (reference sequence).

The chain carries TRBV29-1 and TRBJ1-1, with TRBD1 as a possible D gene (5 bases). With 4 bases removed from V and 0 bases from J, the gap between germline ends came to 15 bases. The CDR3 is made up of 15 amino acids. The germline V gene encodes CDR1 SQVTM and CDR2 ANQGSEA. Here the CDR3 DNA reads TGCAGCGTTGTCCGACAGCCTTCAATGAACACTGAAGCTTTCTTT. As protein: CSVVRQPSMNTEAFF.

This clone has only a few counts. This rearrangement joins TRBV7-3 to TRBJ2-3, with 15 bases that match TRBD2. The CDR3 totals 16 residues. In germline, CDR1 is SGHTA, CDR2 FQGTGA. J was trimmed by 3 bases and V by 5 bases; bases with no gene match: 3. Written as DNA, the CDR3 is TGTGCCAGCAGCCAGGGACTAGCGGGGGGAACAGATACGCAGTATTTT. This encodes CASSQGLAGGTDTQYF.

This CDR3 is CASSLVVRDSNEKLFF. As DNA, the CDR3 is TGTGCCAGCAGCTTGGTCGTGAGGGACAGTAATGAAAAACTGTTTTTT. The chain links TRBV5-4 to TRBJ1-4; 7 bases line up with TRBD1. The J segment lost 4 bases and the V segment lost 0 bases, leaving 6 bases of the junction unmatched. The V gene's germline CDR1 is SGHNT and CDR2 YYREEE (reference sequence). This CDR3 is built from 16 residues.

This clone was detected a few times. In DNA form, the CDR3 reads TGTGCCAGTAGTCCCAGGGGATCACCCCTCCACTTT. Translated: CASSPRGSPLHF. J is TRBJ1-6 and V is TRBV19; D may be TRBD1 (6 bases). The V gene's germline CDR1 is LNHDA and CDR2 SQIVND (reference sequence). The CDR3 extends over 12 amino acids. V shed 5 bases and J shed 10 bases, with 9 bases lying between them.

CDR3 in DNA: TGTGCCTGGAGTGTACAGAGCACAGATACGCAGTATTTT. It encodes CAWSVQSTDTQYF. The chain employs TRBV30 and TRBJ2-3; D gene unclear. Germline loops: CDR1 GTSNPN, CDR2 SVGIG (reference sequence). The CDR3 sequence is 13 residues long. The V gene lost 0 bases and the J gene lost 0 bases, with 4 bases spanning the gap.